This T cell receptor (beta chain) was sequenced in a study of blood T cell repertoires in COVID-19. Study-wide background: In each case, the material was cDNA or gDNA derived from T cells, B-cell-depleted T cells, or PBMCs.

Only in-frame clones appear in the TCRdb table, and some are missing; sequencing was by immunoSEQ multiplex PCR. The sample yields 120,000 to 150,000 clones, more than 65% seen once. Germline CDR1 MRHNA, CDR2 SNTAGT. After removal of 7 bases from V and 3 bases from J, the junction contained 8 bases not matched to a gene. This CDR3 comprises 15 residues. Sample: peripheral blood. The TCR was taken from a human donor in a cohort sampled during active COVID-19. The gene calls are TRBV6-4 and TRBJ1-2; 10 nucleotides align to TRBD1. The CDR3 region has the DNA TGTGCCAGCAAGGAGTCTGGACAGGGGGACTATGGCTACACCTTC. This encodes CASKESGQGDYGYTF.